This TCR beta chain was identified during a study of T cells in Graves' hyperthyroidism and ophthalmopathy. The TCR beta CDR3 regions underwent amplification using RNA transcripts as the source. With the HTBI primer set, the TCR CDR3 went through a first round of RT-PCR. One entry per CDR3 protein, called by TCRdb with MiXCR from the multiplex PCR reads. The sample includes approximately 600,000 distinct CDR3 sequences, roughly 16% seen only once; the top ten take around 3.9%. In germline, CDR1 is SGHRS, CDR2 YFSETQ. CDR3 length: 20 residues. After removal of 0 bases from V and 2 bases from J, the junction contained 8 bases not matched to a gene.

The chain employs TRBV5-1 and TRBJ2-2, with 15 bases matching TRBD2. Sequencing was done on a sample of blood. The TCR originated in a woman in her 30s with Graves' hyperthyroidism. The CDR3 loop reads CASSLVLPGLAGGNTGELFF. CDR3 nucleotide sequence: TGCGCCAGCAGCTTGGTTCTCCCGGGACTAGCGGGAGGAAACACCGGGGAGCTGTTTTTT.